This TCR beta chain was obtained from a study of blood T cell repertoires in COVID-19 (dated by TCRdb to the early 2020s). Regarding the research as a whole: The collaborator samples originated in the United States, Italy and Spain and spanned the acute and convalescent phases of COVID-19. Where available, HLA class I and class II types were obtained from metadata supplied by the sample provider rather than from assay-based typing. The material from the prospective study consisted of cDNA or gDNA derived from T cells, B-cell-depleted T cells, or PBMCs. A freely available public database, intended as a resource for researchers studying the immune response to SARS-CoV-2, is where the repertoires were released. Nearly every sample came with metadata listing a de-identified subject ID, COVID-19 status, age in years and sex. Deeply sampled blood TCRbeta repertoires from subjects exposed to, actively infected with, or recovered from COVID-19 were included in the dataset. The samples were drawn from the first 160 participants of the ongoing ImmuneRACE study and from 1,254 subjects provided by 6 global collaborators. Broader findings and caveats from the paper: How much clinical and demographic metadata was included differed by source and by participant, and the metadata was provided uncurated.

This clone was observed a few times. There is no known antigen for this receptor. It has no much larger one-base neighbor in the sample; base qualities were not kept. TCRbeta CDR3 regions were amplified from genomic DNA by means of the immunoSEQ Assay, a bias-controlled multiplex PCR. Regarding the original processing steps: The number of nucleated cells in each sample was estimated by amplification of reference gene primers within the assay. To quantify the absolute abundance of each unique TCRbeta CDR3 rearrangement, sequence reads were collapsed and filtered. Productive Simpson clonality was computed per sample as the square root of Simpson's diversity index over productive rearrangements. TCRdb carries this immuneACCESS record with in-frame sequences only. Its versions omit some clonotypes, under half of them owing to an unresolved V gene in the studies checked, with the rest unexplained. The D gene and trimming were derived from the DNA, and the V and J assignments and clone size from that table. This sample has 90,000 to 100,000 clones in its table, and approximately 88% of those were observed once. The ten largest clones represent around 2.9% of the sample.

Germline trimming: 3 bases from V, 6 bases from J; junction bases outside gene matches: 6. The germline V gene specifies KGHSH as CDR1 and LQKENI as CDR2. The CDR3 measures 15 amino acids from cysteine to phenylalanine. Here the CDR3 DNA is all that survives: 45 bases in frame from base 1. One collaborating source in Seattle enrolled patients during active infection and followed them longitudinally through the course of disease. Whole blood was collected in K2EDTA tubes by collaborating institutions according to the institutions' own protocols. For TCRbeta analysis, collaborators shipped samples as frozen whole blood, isolated PBMCs, or DNA extracted from either of those sample types.

The material sequenced was peripheral blood. The TCR originated in a man aged 45-65 years with COVID-19, enrolled during active disease. This chain joins TRBV18 to TRBJ1-4, with 8 central nucleotides matching TRBD1. The DNA is TGTGCCAGCTCACCCGGACAGGGAGGGGATGAAAAACTGTTTTTT. It translates to CASSPGQGGDEKLFF.